This TCR beta chain was recovered during a study of Tregs in tolerant kidney transplant recipients. Measured with immunoSEQ multiplex PCR; TCRdb has only the in-frame clones, and not every one. The sample includes tens of thousands of clones, approximately 90% of them seen just once. Trimming left V 5 bases short and J 2 bases short, with 13 bases between. Germline CDR1 MDHEN, CDR2 SYDVKM. The CDR3 is 15 amino acids. The chain links TRBV28 to TRBJ1-5, with D possibly TRBD1 on 6 matching bases. Specimen: Tregs from blood, collected before the transplant. This TCR derives from a human donor who received a combined kidney and bone marrow transplant. CDR3 sequence reads: CASSPPNRGNQPQHF. Here the CDR3 DNA reads TGTGCCAGCAGTCCCCCGAACAGGGGCAATCAGCCCCAGCATTTT.